Listed below are T cell receptor beta chains from one sample, sequenced in a study of blood T cell repertoires in COVID-19. Clones were sequenced by immunoSEQ multiplex PCR, and TCRdb holds only the in-frame ones, with some missing. The table lists approximately 60,000 clones, around 80% of them singletons. Sequencing was done on a sample of peripheral blood. All receptors come from a woman of 80 years or more with active or convalescent COVID-19. CDR3s include the opening cysteine and the closing phenylalanine or tryptophan. The order of the fields is D gene, V gene, clone size, J gene, CDR3 DNA, CDR3 protein. The D gene is left open where the match is weak. Not all rows give a size; the values are once, few, many and, for expanded clones, a class.

d_call: NA
v_call: TRBV7-9
clone_size: NA
j_call: TRBJ1-2
cdr3_nt: TGTGCCAGCAGCTTTGACGGGAACTATGGCTACACCTTC
cdr3_aa: CASSFDGNYGYTF

d_call: NA
v_call: TRBV19
clone_size: once
j_call: TRBJ2-1
cdr3_nt: TGTGCCAGTAGTGTACGAGACAGGGAGCAGTTCTTC
cdr3_aa: CASSVRDREQFF

d_call: NA
v_call: TRBV7-2
clone_size: NA
j_call: TRBJ1-5
cdr3_nt: TGTGCCAGCAGCTTCCGGGGTGTAGAGCCCCAGCATTTT
cdr3_aa: CASSFRGVEPQHF

d_call: TRBD1
v_call: TRBV6-5
clone_size: NA
j_call: TRBJ2-7
cdr3_nt: TGTGCCAGCAGGGAGACAGGGGCCTACGAGCAGTACTTC
cdr3_aa: CASRETGAYEQYF

d_call: TRBD1
v_call: TRBV5-4
clone_size: NA
j_call: TRBJ1-2
cdr3_nt: TGTGCCAGCAGCCCTGGACAGGGGTACTATGGCTACACCTTC
cdr3_aa: CASSPGQGYYGYTF

d_call: TRBD1
v_call: TRBV6-5
clone_size: NA
j_call: TRBJ2-7
cdr3_nt: TGTGCCAGCATACAGGGGGCCTGGGGCGAGCAGTACTTC
cdr3_aa: CASIQGAWGEQYF

d_call: NA
v_call: TRBV4-1
clone_size: NA
j_call: TRBJ1-4
cdr3_nt: TGCGCCAGCAGGGCGGGAGCCGCAAGGTACAATGAAAAACTGTTTTTT
cdr3_aa: CASRAGAARYNEKLFF

d_call: TRBD2
v_call: TRBV5-1
clone_size: NA
j_call: TRBJ2-1
cdr3_nt: TGCGCCAGCAGCTCGTCGACTAGCGGACTCAATGAGCAGTTCTTC
cdr3_aa: CASSSSTSGLNEQFF

d_call: TRBD2
v_call: TRBV6-5
clone_size: NA
j_call: TRBJ2-1
cdr3_nt: TGTGCCAGCAGCCCCGGACTAGCGGGGGGGCTTGAGCAGTTCTTC
cdr3_aa: CASSPGLAGGLEQFF

d_call: NA
v_call: TRBV6-6
clone_size: NA
j_call: TRBJ1-2
cdr3_nt: TGTGCCAGCAGCACCTTGACAAGAGGGATTTGGGGCTACACCTTC
cdr3_aa: CASSTLTRGIWGYTF

d_call: TRBD2
v_call: TRBV4-2
clone_size: NA
j_call: TRBJ2-7
cdr3_nt: TGTGCCAGCAGCCAAGATCCGACTAGCGGGGGGACTCCCTACGAGCAGTACTTC
cdr3_aa: CASSQDPTSGGTPYEQYF

d_call: TRBD1
v_call: TRBV5-1
clone_size: NA
j_call: TRBJ2-3
cdr3_nt: TGCGCCAGCAGCGTACAGGGGGCTTTGAGCACAGATACGCAGTATTTT
cdr3_aa: CASSVQGALSTDTQYF

d_call: NA
v_call: TRBV4-2
clone_size: NA
j_call: TRBJ1-3
cdr3_nt: TGTGCCAGCAGCCAAGGCTACACAGGGTTCGGAGGCACCATATATTTT
cdr3_aa: CASSQGYTGFGGTIYF

d_call: NA
v_call: TRBV9
clone_size: NA
j_call: TRBJ2-1
cdr3_nt: TGTGCCAGCAGCCCCCACCTGAGCTCCTACAATGAGCAGTTCTTC
cdr3_aa: CASSPHLSSYNEQFF

d_call: TRBD1
v_call: TRBV6-5
clone_size: NA
j_call: TRBJ2-7
cdr3_nt: TGTGCCAGCAGTTCGGGACAGGAGGGTCACGAGCAGTACTTC
cdr3_aa: CASSSGQEGHEQYF

d_call: NA
v_call: TRBV15
clone_size: NA
j_call: TRBJ2-3
cdr3_nt: TGTGCCACCAGCAGAGATTTTCAGGGGGGAGGCACAGATACGCAGTATTTT
cdr3_aa: CATSRDFQGGGTDTQYF

d_call: NA
v_call: TRBV2
clone_size: NA
j_call: TRBJ1-6
cdr3_nt: TGTGCCAGCAGCCAGGGCTGGAATTCACCCCTCCACTTT
cdr3_aa: CASSQGWNSPLHF

d_call: TRBD1
v_call: TRBV4-2
clone_size: NA
j_call: TRBJ1-3
cdr3_nt: TGTGCCAGCAGCCAAGTTGAAAGGACAGGGGCTGCAAACACCATATATTTT
cdr3_aa: CASSQVERTGAANTIYF

d_call: NA
v_call: TRBV25-1
clone_size: NA
j_call: TRBJ2-1
cdr3_nt: TGTGCCAGCAGTGGGCGGGGGCGAAAGTTCTTC
cdr3_aa: CASSGRGRKFF

d_call: TRBD1
v_call: TRBV2
clone_size: NA
j_call: TRBJ2-7
cdr3_nt: TGTGCCAGCAGTGATCAGGGGGACTCCTACGAGCAGTACTTC
cdr3_aa: CASSDQGDSYEQYF

d_call: NA
v_call: TRBV5-4
clone_size: once
j_call: TRBJ2-3
cdr3_nt: TGTGCCAGCAGCTTAAAGGGGGAAGATACGCAGTATTTT
cdr3_aa: CASSLKGEDTQYF

d_call: NA
v_call: TRBV7-2
clone_size: NA
j_call: TRBJ2-3
cdr3_nt: TGTGCCAGCCAGAAGGGAGTTAACACAGATACGCAGTATTTT
cdr3_aa: CASQKGVNTDTQYF

d_call: NA
v_call: TRBV10-3
clone_size: once
j_call: TRBJ1-2
cdr3_nt: TGTGCCATCAGGACAGATCCTAATAACTATGGCTACACCTTC
cdr3_aa: CAIRTDPNNYGYTF

d_call: NA
v_call: TRBV2
clone_size: medium-sized
j_call: TRBJ1-5
cdr3_nt: TGTGCCAGCAGTGGGGGAGGAGGGAGAAGCAATCAGCCCCAGCATTTT
cdr3_aa: CASSGGGGRSNQPQHF

d_call: TRBD1
v_call: TRBV5-1
clone_size: NA
j_call: TRBJ2-1
cdr3_nt: TGCGCCAGCAGCAGTGGGACAGTCGGCGATGAGCAGTTCTTC
cdr3_aa: CASSSGTVGDEQFF

d_call: NA
v_call: TRBV9
clone_size: NA
j_call: TRBJ2-7
cdr3_nt: TGTGCCAGCAGCGTAGAAACGGGGGCCTACGAGCAGTACTTC
cdr3_aa: CASSVETGAYEQYF

d_call: TRBD1
v_call: TRBV19
clone_size: NA
j_call: TRBJ1-6
cdr3_nt: TGTGCCAGTAGCGAACAGGGGTTCGGTTCACCCCTCCACTTT
cdr3_aa: CASSEQGFGSPLHF

d_call: NA
v_call: TRBV6-2/TRBV6-3
clone_size: NA
j_call: TRBJ1-6
cdr3_nt: TGTGCCAGCAGTTACGGGACAACGGCCTATAATTCACCCCTCCACTTT
cdr3_aa: CASSYGTTAYNSPLHF

d_call: NA
v_call: TRBV11-3
clone_size: NA
j_call: TRBJ1-2
cdr3_nt: TGTGCCAGCAGCTATGCGCGGGCAGGGGCGCCCTATGGCTACACCTTC
cdr3_aa: CASSYARAGAPYGYTF